The entry that follows covers one TCR beta chain sequence. Its antigen is not known. Germline V gene lookup returns CDR1 PRHDT and CDR2 FYEKMQ (reference sequence). CDR3 size: 16 residues. With V trimmed by 0 bases and J by 0 bases, 3 bases remained unmatched. This specimen comes from a study of cytomegalovirus exposure and HLA in healthy donors. Study-wide findings and caveats: Apparent HLA restriction characterized most CMV-associated TCR beta chains in a later analysis. In a later analysis, TCR beta V- and J-gene trimming was associated with a missense DCLRE1C variant.

Vbeta (60) and Jbeta (13) primers were used in the PCR. Produced via immunoSEQ multiplex PCR; TCRdb's table is partial and in-frame only. Of about 120,000 clones listed, about 8% are singletons. The sequenced material came from PBMCs. This chain joins TRBV13 and TRBJ2-3; TRBD1 matches 7 bases. The clonotype was recovered from a middle-aged woman in good health and CMV-seropositive. CDR3 sequence: CASSLGYRGSTDTQYF. The CDR3 DNA reads as TGTGCCAGCAGCTTAGGATACAGGGGTAGCACAGATACGCAGTATTTT.